This T cell receptor (beta chain) was found in a study of T cell responses to AZD1222 COVID-19 vaccine. General study findings and limits: Spike as a whole was targeted by vaccine-associated CD4 TCRs, dominant at 160-218 and 743-854. White British ancestry dominated among donors, who included more females, and clonal diversity was possibly underestimated. Two doses of AZD1222 preceded a rise in Spike-specific TCR breadth and depth.

Assay used: immunoSEQ multiplex PCR; TCRdb lists only in-frame clones, some missing. The table has approximately 190,000 clones, about 90% seen once. Comment on this clone: Its antigen is currently unknown.

CDR3 length equals 11 residues. Germline V lookup: CDR1 SGHRS, CDR2 YFSETQ. Trimming pared 5 bases from V and 7 bases from J, leaving 9 bases between. The rearrangement joins TRBV5-1 to TRBJ1-1; D is undetermined. This TCR came from an adult in good health. Source: peripheral blood, taken on day 0 of MenACWY control vaccination. The CDR3 region has the DNA TGCGCCAGCAGGGCGGGAAGTGAAGCTTTCTTT. This encodes CASRAGSEAFF.